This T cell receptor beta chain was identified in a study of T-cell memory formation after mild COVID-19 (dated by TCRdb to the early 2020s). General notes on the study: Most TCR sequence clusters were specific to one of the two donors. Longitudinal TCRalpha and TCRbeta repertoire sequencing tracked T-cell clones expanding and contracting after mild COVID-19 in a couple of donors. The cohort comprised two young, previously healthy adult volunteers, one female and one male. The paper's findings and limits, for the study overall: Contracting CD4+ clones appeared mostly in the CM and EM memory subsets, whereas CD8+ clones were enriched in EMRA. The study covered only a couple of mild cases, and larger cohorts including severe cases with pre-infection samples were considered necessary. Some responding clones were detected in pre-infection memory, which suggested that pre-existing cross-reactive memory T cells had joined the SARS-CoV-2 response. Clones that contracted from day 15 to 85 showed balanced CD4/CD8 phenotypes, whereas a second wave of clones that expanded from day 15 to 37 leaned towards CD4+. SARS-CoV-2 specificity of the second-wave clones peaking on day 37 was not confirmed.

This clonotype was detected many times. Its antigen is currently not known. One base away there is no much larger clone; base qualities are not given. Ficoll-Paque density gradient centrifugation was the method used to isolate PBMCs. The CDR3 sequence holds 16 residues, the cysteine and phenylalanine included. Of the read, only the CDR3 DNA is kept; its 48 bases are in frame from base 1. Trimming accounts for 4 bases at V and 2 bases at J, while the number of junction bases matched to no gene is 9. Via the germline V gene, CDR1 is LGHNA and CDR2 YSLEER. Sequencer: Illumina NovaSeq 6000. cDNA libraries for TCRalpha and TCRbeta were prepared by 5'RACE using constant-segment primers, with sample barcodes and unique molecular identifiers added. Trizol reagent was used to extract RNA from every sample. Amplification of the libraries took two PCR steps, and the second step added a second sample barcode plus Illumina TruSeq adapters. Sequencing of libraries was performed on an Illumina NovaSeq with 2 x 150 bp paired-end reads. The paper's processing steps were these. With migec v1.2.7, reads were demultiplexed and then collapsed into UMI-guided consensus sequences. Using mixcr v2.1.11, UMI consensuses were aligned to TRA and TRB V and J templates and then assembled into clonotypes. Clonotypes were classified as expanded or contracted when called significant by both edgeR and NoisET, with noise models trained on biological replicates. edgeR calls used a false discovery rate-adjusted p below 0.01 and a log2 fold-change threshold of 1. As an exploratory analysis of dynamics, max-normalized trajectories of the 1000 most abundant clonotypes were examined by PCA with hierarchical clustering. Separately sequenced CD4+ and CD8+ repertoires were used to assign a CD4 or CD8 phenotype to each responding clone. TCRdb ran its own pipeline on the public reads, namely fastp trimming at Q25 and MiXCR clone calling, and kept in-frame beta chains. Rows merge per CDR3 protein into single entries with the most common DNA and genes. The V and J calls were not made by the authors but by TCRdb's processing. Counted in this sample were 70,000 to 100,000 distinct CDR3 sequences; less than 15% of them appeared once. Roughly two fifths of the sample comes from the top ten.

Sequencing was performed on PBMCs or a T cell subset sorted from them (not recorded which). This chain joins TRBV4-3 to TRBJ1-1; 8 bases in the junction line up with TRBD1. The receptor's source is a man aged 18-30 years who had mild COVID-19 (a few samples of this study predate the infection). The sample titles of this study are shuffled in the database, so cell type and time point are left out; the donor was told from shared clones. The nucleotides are TGCGCCAGCAGCCTTGGGACAGGCGGCAGCAACACTGAAGCTTTCTTT. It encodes CASSLGTGGSNTEAFF.